This T cell receptor (beta chain) came from a study of a mutant IDH1 vaccine in newly diagnosed glioma. Study-wide context: The initiation of vaccination occurred 4-6 weeks after radiotherapy alone, or with temozolomide cycles. Averaging around 42 years of age, treated patients were approximately 62% male and roughly 40% female. Patients had received radiotherapy, temozolomide, or both previously, most receiving both.

This clone was seen a few times. Antigen: not known. Germline CDR1 is SEHNR and CDR2 is FQNEAQ (reference sequence). The CDR3 runs 12 residues. V lost 5 bases and J 4 bases, leaving 9 bases between the germline ends. The data were produced by immunoSEQ multiplex PCR, yet TCRdb's version contains in-frame clones alone and is incomplete. This table has about 25,000 clones, around 70% appearing once. The time point was: week 11, during vaccination. In the vaccine, a single dose held 300 ug of the mutant IDH1 20-mer peptide, along with topical imiquimod. This chain connects TRBV7-9 to TRBJ2-7, with D possibly TRBD2 on 5 matching bases. The material sequenced was peripheral blood mononuclear cells (PBMCs), taken from a glioma patient whose treatment included an IDH1 peptide vaccine. This sequence originates from a man aged 18 to 29 with glioma. Some clones in this sample may be carry-over from other donors' samples. This chain's CDR3 is CASSPRAYEQYF. The CDR3 region has the DNA TGTGCCAGCAGCCCGCGGGCGTACGAGCAGTACTTC.